This T cell receptor beta chain comes out of a study of CD8 T cells in Susac syndrome. Study information: Patients with Susac syndrome were therapy-naive, on corticosteroids, or on intravenous immunoglobulin alone at the time that blood was drawn.

Purification of the CD8+ and CD4+ T cells relied on negative isolation, and TEMRA cells underwent FACS enrichment. CDR3 size: 16 residues. The V end was cut by 6 bases, the J end by 3 bases, with 20 bases between. cDNA came from about 0.5 to 1 ug RNA primed by random hexamers. TCRdb re-called the immunoSEQ multiplex PCR reads with MiXCR, one entry per CDR3 protein. The table has under 200,000 distinct CDR3 sequences, more than 95% seen once. The TCR comes from a human donor with Susac syndrome. The material sequenced was CD4+ T cells from PBMCs. The V and J genes are TRBV12-3 or TRBV12-4 and TRBJ1-1; D gene unclear. The CDR3 bases are TGTGCCAGCAGGACACCCTTAGGGATTTCGGACACTGAAGCTTTCTTT. Its protein product is CASRTPLGISDTEAFF.